Below, 7 T cell receptor beta chains from the same sample are listed, as sequenced in a study of regulatory T cells in long-lasting Graves disease (dated by TCRdb to the early 2020s). This specimen's time point label, interpreted: persistent/refractory GD, antithyroid drugs over 5 years with positive TRAb. For both TCR sequencing and RNA sequencing, RNA was extracted from PBMCs using TRIzol. The library was produced with multiplex PCR. The reads were generated on an Illumina HiSeq 4000. iRepertoire HTBI primers and Arm-PCR amplification of CDR3 regions were used to construct TCR beta libraries. TCRdb itself trimmed the public reads at Q25 with fastp, ran MiXCR and retained productive beta chains. Rows merge per CDR3 protein into single entries with the most common DNA and genes. This sample is represented by about 430,000 distinct CDR3 sequences; around 23% of them were singletons. Clones ranked in the top ten supply around 15% of the sample.

Sequenced here: peripheral blood mononuclear cells (PBMCs), sampled when the disease was refractory, from a patient treated with antithyroid drugs. The receptors derive from a female donor with Graves disease.

The chain recombines TRBV6-2 or TRBV6-3 with TRBJ2-5; 12 bases fit TRBD1. V shed 5 bases and J 1 base; nucleotides not matched to a gene: 5. Germline V CDR1 and CDR2: MNHEY, SVGEGT. The CDR3 is 16 residues long. CDR3 DNA: TGTGCCAGCAGTAGGGACAGGGGGCATTTCCAAGAGACCCAGTACTTC. It encodes CASSRDRGHFQETQYF.

This clonotype appeared many times. V gene TRBV28 combines with J gene TRBJ1-2, with 11 bases that match TRBD1. V shed 5 bases, J shed 4 bases, and the junction held 6 bases outside the gene matches. Germline loops: CDR1 MDHEN, CDR2 SYDVKM. This CDR3 has 15 amino acids. CDR3 sequence reads: CASSPRTGGTYGYTF. CDR3 nucleotides: TGTGCCAGCAGTCCACGGACAGGGGGCACCTATGGCTACACCTTC.

This chain links TRBV7-2 with TRBJ1-1, with no clear D. The V gene's germline CDR1 is SGHTA and CDR2 FQGNSA. There are 14 residues in the CDR3. V was cut by 0 bases and J by 5 bases, with 10 bases left in between. The CDR3 DNA sequence: TGTGCCAGCAGCTTAGCGTGGTCCGAAACTGAAGCTTTCTTT. Protein product: CASSLAWSETEAFF.

The rearrangement links TRBV28 to TRBJ2-1; the match to TRBD1 covers 8 bases. The length of the CDR3 is 14 residues. CDR1 MDHEN and CDR2 SYDVKM come from the germline V gene. J was trimmed by 7 bases and V by 3 bases; bases with no gene match: 5. CDR3 in amino acids: CASSFRTGLNEQFF. Written as DNA, the CDR3 is TGTGCCAGCAGTTTTCGGACAGGGTTGAATGAGCAGTTCTTC.

This clonotype was picked up a small number of times. The chain joins TRBV29-1 to TRBJ2-7; D perhaps matches TRBD2 (6 bases). Germline lookup yields CDR1 SQVTM and CDR2 ANQGSEA. The germline V and J ends were trimmed by 5 bases and 3 bases, with 20 bases remaining between them. The CDR3 runs 15 residues. The CDR3 sequence: CSVITRAGRLYEQYF. The CDR3 DNA follows: TGCAGCGTTATAACTAGGGCGGGACGGCTCTACGAGCAGTACTTC.

This clonotype was counted a few times. This chain uses TRBV13 with TRBJ2-5; TRBD2 matches 7 bases. Germline V gene lookup returns CDR1 PRHDT and CDR2 FYEKMQ (reference sequence). This CDR3 has 17 amino acids. V shed 5 bases, J shed 0 bases, and the junction held 12 bases outside the gene matches. For the CDR3, the DNA is TGTGCCAGCAGCGCTAGACTGGGGGAGGGCGACCAAGAGACCCAGTACTTC. It specifies CASSARLGEGDQETQYF.

In DNA, the CDR3 is TGCAGCGTTGATTATAACAGGGCGGGAAACACCATATATTTT. Its translation is CSVDYNRAGNTIYF. The V gene is TRBV29-1, the J gene TRBJ1-3; D perhaps matches TRBD1 (6 bases). This CDR3 is built from 14 residues. Trimming shortened V by 3 bases and J by 4 bases, and 13 bases separated the two germline ends. Per the germline V gene, CDR1 is SQVTM and CDR2 is ANQGSEA.